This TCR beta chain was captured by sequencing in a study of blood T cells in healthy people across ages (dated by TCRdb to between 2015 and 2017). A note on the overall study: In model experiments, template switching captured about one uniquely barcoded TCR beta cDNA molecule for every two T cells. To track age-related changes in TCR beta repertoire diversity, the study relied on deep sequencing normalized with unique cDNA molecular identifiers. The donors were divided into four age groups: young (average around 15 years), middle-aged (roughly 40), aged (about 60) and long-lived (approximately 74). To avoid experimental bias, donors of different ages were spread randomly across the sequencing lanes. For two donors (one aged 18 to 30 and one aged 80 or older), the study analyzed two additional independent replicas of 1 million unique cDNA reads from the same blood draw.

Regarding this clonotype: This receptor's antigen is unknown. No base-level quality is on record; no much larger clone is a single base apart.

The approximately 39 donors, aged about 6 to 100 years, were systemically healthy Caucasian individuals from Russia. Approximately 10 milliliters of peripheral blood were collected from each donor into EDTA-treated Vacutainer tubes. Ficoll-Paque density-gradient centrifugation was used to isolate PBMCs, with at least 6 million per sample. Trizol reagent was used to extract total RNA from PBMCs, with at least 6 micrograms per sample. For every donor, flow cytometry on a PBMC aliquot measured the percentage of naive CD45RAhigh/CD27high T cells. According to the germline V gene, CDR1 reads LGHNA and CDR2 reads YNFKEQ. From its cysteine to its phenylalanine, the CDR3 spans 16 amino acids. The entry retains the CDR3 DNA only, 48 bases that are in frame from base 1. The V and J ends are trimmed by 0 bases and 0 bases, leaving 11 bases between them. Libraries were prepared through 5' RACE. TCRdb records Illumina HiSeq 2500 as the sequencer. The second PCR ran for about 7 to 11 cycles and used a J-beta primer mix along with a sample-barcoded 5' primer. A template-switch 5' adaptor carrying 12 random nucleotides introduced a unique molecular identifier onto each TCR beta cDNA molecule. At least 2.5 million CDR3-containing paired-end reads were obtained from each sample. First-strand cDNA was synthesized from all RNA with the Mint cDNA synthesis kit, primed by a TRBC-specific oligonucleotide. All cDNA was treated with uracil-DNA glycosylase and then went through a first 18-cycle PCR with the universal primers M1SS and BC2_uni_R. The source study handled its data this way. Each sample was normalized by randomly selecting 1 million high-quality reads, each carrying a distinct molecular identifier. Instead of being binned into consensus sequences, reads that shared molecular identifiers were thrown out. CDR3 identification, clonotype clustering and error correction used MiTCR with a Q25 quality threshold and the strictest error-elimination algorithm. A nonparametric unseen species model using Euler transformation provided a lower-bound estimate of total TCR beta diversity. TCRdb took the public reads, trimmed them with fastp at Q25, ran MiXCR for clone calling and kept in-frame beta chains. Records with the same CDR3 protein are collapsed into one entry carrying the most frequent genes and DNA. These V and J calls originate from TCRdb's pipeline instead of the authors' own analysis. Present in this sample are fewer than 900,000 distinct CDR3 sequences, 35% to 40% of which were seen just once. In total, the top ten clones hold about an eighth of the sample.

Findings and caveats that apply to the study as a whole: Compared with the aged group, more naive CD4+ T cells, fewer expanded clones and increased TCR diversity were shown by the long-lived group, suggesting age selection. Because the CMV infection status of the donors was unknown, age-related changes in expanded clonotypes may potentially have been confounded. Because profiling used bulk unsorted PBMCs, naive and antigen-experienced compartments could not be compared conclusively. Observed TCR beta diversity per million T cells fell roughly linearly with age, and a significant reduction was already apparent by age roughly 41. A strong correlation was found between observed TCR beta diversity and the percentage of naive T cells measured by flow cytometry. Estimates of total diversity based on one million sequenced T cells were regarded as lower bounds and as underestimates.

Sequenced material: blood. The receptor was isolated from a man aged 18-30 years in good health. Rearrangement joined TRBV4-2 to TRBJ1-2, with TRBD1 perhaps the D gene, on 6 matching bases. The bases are TGTGCCAGCAGCCAAGAAGCAGGGGCGTCTAACTATGGCTACACCTTC. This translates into CASSQEAGASNYGYTF.